This entry lists 2 T cell receptor beta chains sequenced from one sample in a study of PD-L1 blockade in urothelial cancer. Measured with immunoSEQ multiplex PCR; TCRdb has only the in-frame clones, and not every one. In the table there are about 35,000 clones, roughly 38% of which are singletons. The source was tumor tissue, collected before atezolizumab (anti-PD-L1) treatment. The origin of the receptors is a man in his sixties with urothelial cancer.

In this sample, this clone turned up a few times. V usage is TRBV6-8 and J usage is TRBJ2-3; no clear D gene. This CDR3 region has 12 residues. The V gene's germline CDR1 is MNHGY and CDR2 SAAAGT. With 2 bases removed from V and 6 bases from J, the gap between germline ends came to 6 bases. The chain's CDR3 is CASSYGTDTQYF. Here the CDR3 DNA reads TGTGCCAGCAGTTACGGTACGGATACGCAGTATTTT.

This clone was seen more than once but under ten times. The chain employs TRBV2 and TRBJ2-7; D not certain. Trimming took off 4 bases at V and 4 bases at J, with 14 bases between the two ends. This CDR3 contains 14 residues. The germline gives CDR1 SNHLY, CDR2 FYNNEI. The CDR3 loop reads CASSVEGPSYEQYF. The CDR3 bases are TGTGCCAGCAGTGTTGAAGGGCCAAGTTACGAGCAGTACTTC.